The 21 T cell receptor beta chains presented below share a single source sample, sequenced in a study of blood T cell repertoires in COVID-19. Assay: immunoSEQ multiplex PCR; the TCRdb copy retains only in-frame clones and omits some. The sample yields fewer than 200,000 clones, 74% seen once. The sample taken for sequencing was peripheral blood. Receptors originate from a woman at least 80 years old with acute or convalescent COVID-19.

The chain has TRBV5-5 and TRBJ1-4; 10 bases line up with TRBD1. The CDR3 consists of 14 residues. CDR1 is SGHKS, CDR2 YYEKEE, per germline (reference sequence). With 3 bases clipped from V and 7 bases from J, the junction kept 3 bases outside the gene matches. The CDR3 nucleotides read TGTGCCAGCAGCTCTGGACAGGGGGGTGAAAAACTGTTTTTT. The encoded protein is CASSSGQGGEKLFF. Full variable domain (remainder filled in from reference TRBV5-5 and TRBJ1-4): DAGVTQSPTHLIKTRGQQVTLRCSPISGHKSVSWYQQVLGQGPQFIFQYYEKEERGRGNFPDRFSARQFPNYSSELNVNALLLGDSALYLCASSSGQGGEKLFFGSGTQLSVL.

The DNA for the CDR3 is TGTGCCAGCGGCGGTTTGGACATATACAATGAGCAGTTCTTC. Its protein is CASGGLDIYNEQFF. The chain is built from TRBV6-5 and TRBJ2-1; the D gene is possibly TRBD1 (5 bases). V lost 8 bases to trimming and J lost 4 bases, with 15 bases between them. Germline V gene sequence: CDR1 MNHEY, CDR2 SVGAGI. CDR3 length equals 14 residues.

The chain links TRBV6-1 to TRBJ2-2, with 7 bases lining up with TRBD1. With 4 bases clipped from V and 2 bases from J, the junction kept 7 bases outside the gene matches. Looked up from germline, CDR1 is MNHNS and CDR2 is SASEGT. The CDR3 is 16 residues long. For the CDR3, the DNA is TGTGCCAGCAGTGCATTGACAGGGCTCAACACCGGGGAGCTGTTTTTT. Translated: CASSALTGLNTGELFF.

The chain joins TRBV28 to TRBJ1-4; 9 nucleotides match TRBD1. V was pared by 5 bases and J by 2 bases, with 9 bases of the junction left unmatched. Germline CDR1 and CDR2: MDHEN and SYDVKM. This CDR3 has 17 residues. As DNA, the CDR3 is TGTGCCAGCAGTCCCCCCCCGGGACAGGGCACTAATGAAAAACTGTTTTTT. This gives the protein CASSPPPGQGTNEKLFF.

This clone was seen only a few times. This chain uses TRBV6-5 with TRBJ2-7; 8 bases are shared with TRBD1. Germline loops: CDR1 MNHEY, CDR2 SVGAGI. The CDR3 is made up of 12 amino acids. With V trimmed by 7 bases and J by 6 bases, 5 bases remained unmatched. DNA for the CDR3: TGTGCCAGCACCGCTACAGGGGGCGAGCAGTACTTC. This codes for CASTATGGEQYF.

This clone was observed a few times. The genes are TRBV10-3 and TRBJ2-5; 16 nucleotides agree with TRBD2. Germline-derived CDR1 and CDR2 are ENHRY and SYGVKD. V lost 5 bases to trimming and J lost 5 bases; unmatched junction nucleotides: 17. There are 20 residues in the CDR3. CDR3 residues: CAISISKGLAGGPTGETQYF. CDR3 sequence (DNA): TGTGCCATCAGTATTTCTAAGGGACTAGCGGGAGGGCCTACAGGGGAGACCCAGTACTTC.

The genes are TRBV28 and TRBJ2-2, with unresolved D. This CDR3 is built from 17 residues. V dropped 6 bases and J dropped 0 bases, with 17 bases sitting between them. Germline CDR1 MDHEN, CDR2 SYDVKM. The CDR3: CASSTPTQRANTGELFF. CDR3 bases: TGTGCCAGCAGCACGCCGACTCAGCGCGCGAACACCGGGGAGCTGTTTTTT. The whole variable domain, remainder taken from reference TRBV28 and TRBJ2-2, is DVKVTQSSRYLVKRTGEKVFLECVQDMDHENMFWYRQDPGLGLRLIYFSYDVKMKEKGDIPEGYSVSREKKERFSLILESASTNQTSMYLCASSTPTQRANTGELFFGEGSRLTVL.

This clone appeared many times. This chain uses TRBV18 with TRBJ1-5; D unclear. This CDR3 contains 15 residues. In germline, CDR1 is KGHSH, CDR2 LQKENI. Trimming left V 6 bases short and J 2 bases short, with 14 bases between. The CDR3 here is CASSRGKDGNQPQHF. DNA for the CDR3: TGTGCCAGCTCGCGAGGAAAGGATGGCAATCAGCCCCAGCATTTT. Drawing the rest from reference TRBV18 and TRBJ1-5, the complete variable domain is NAGVMQNPRHLVRRRGQEARLRCSPMKGHSHVYWYRQLPEEGLKFMVYLQKENIIDESGMPKERFSAEFPKEGPSILRIQQVVRGDSAAYFCASSRGKDGNQPQHFGDGTRLSIL.

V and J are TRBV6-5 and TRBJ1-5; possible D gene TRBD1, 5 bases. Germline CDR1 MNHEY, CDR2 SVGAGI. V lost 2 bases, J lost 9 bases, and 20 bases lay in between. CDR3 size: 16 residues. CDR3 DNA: TGTGCCAGCAGTTACACTTACGACGGGGGACGATGGCCCCAGCATTTT. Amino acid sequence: CASSYTYDGGRWPQHF.

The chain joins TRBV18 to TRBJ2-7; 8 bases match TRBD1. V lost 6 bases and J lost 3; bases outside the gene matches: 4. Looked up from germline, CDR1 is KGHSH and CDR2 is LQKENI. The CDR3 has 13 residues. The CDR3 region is CASSIGQGYEQYF. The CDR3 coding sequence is TGTGCCAGCTCGATCGGACAGGGCTACGAGCAGTACTTC.

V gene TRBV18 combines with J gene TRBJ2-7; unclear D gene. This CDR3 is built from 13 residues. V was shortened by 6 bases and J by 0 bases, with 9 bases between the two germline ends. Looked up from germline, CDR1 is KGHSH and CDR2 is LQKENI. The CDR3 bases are TGTGCCAGCTCTCTAGGCTCCTCCTACGAGCAGTACTTC. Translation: CASSLGSSYEQYF.

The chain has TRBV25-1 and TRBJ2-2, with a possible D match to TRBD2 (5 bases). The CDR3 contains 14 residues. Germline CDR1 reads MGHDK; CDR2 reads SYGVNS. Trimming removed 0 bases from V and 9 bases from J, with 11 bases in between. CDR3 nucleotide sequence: TGTGCCAGCAGTGAATACGGGGATTCCCGGGAGCTGTTTTTT. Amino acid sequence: CASSEYGDSRELFF. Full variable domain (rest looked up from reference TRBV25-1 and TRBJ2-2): EADIYQTPRYLVIGTGKKITLECSQTMGHDKMYWYQQDPGMELHLIHYSYGVNSTEKGDLSSESTVSRIRTEHFPLTLESARPSHTSQYLCASSEYGDSRELFFGEGSRLTVL.

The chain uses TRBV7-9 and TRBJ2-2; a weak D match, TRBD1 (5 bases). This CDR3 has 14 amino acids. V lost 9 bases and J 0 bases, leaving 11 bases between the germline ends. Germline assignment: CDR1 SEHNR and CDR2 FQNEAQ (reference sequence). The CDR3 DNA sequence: TGTGCCAGAGGGGTAGGGTCGAACACCGGGGAGCTGTTTTTT. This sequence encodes CARGVGSNTGELFF.

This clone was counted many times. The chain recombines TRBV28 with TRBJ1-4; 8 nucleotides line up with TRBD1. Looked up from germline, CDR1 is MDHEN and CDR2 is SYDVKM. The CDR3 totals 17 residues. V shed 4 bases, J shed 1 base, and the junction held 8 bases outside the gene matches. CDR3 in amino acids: CASSSWTGSGTNEKLFF. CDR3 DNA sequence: TGTGCCAGCAGTTCCTGGACAGGGTCTGGAACTAATGAAAAACTGTTTTTT.

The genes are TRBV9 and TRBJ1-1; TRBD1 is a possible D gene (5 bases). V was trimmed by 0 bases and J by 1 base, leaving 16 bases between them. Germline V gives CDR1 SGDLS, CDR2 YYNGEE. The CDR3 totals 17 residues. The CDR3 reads CASSVGSTGWGNTEAFF. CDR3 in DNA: TGTGCCAGCAGCGTAGGGTCCACAGGCTGGGGGAACACTGAAGCTTTCTTT.

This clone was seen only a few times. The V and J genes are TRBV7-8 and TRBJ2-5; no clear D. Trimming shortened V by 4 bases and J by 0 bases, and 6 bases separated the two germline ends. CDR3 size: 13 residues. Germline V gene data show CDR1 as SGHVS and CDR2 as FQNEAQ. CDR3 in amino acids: CASSSDYQETQYF. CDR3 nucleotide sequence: TGTGCCAGCAGCTCAGATTACCAAGAGACCCAGTACTTC.

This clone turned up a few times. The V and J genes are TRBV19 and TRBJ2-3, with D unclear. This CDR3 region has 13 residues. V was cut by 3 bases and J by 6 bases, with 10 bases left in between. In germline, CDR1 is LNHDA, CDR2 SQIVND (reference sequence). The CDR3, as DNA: TGTGCCAGTAGTATGGCGGCAACCGATACGCAGTATTTT. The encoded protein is CASSMAATDTQYF.

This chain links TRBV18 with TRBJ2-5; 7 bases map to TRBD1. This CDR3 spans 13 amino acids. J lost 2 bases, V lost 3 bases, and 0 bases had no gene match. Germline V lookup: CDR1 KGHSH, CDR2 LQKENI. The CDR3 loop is CASSPTGQETQYF. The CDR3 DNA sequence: TGTGCCAGCTCACCGACAGGGCAAGAGACCCAGTACTTC.

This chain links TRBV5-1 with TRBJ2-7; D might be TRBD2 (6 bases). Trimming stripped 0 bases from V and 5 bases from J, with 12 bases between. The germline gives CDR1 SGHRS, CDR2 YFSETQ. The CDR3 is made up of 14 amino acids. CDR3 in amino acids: CASSLGLGGDEQYF. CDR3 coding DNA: TGCGCCAGCAGCTTGGGTTTAGGAGGGGACGAGCAGTACTTC.

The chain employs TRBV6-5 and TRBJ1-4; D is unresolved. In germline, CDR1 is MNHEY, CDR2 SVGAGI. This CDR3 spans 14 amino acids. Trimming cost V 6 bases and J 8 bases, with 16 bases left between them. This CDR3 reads CASSRYSEREKLFF. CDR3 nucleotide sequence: TGTGCCAGCAGCCGCTACAGCGAGCGGGAAAAACTGTTTTTT.

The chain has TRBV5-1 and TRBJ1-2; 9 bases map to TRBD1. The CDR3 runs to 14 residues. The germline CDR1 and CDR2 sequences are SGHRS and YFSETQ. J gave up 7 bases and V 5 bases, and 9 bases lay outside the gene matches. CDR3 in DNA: TGCGCCAGCAGACCGGGACAGGGTGCTGTTGGCTACACCTTC. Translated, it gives CASRPGQGAVGYTF.